Listed here are 26 T cell receptor beta chains from one sample, sequenced in a study of shared clonotypes between healthy human individuals. Sequencing was performed with immunoSEQ multiplex PCR; in TCRdb, only in-frame clones are kept and a portion is missing. The sample lists roughly 450,000 clones; less than 85% were seen once. Sample: PBMCs. These receptors came from a woman aged 40 to 50 in good health. Some clones in this sample may be carry-over from other donors' samples.

The chain recombines TRBV30 with TRBJ1-3; D not resolved. V gave up 1 base and J gave up 10 bases, with 11 bases separating them. The germline CDR1 and CDR2 sequences are GTSNPN and SVGIG (reference sequence). The CDR3 spans 12 residues. In DNA form, the CDR3 reads TGTGCCTGGAGTGAGGGAGGACTGACCATATATTTT. Amino acid sequence: CAWSEGGLTIYF. Using reference TRBV30 and TRBJ1-3 for the parts outside the CDR3, the full variable domain is SQTIHQWPATLVQPVGSPLSLECTVEGTSNPNLYWYRQAAGRGLQLLFYSVGIGQISSEVPQNLSASRPQDRQFILSSKKLLLSDSGFYLCAWSEGGLTIYFGEGSWLTVV.

A remark on this clone: This CDR3 is also generated by other DNA sequences in the sample. The chain recombines TRBV5-1 with TRBJ2-7, with D possibly TRBD1 on 6 matching bases. The V gene lost 0 bases and the J gene lost 2 bases, with 9 bases spanning the gap. The CDR3 length is 14 residues. Per the germline V gene, CDR1 is SGHRS and CDR2 is YFSETQ. Here the CDR3 reads CASSLEGQPYEQYF. The CDR3 bases are TGCGCCAGCAGCTTGGAAGGACAGCCCTACGAGCAGTACTTC.

Regarding this clone: Other nucleotide sequences in the sample specify the same CDR3. The chain carries TRBV5-1 and TRBJ2-1; TRBD2 matches at 9 bases. Germline trimming cut 4 bases from V and 4 bases from J; bases unmatched to any gene: 6. Per the germline V gene, CDR1 is SGHRS and CDR2 is YFSETQ. This CDR3 has 15 residues. Written as DNA, the CDR3 is TGCGCCAGCAGCCCATTAGCGGGAGAGTACAATGAGCAGTTCTTC. Translating it yields CASSPLAGEYNEQFF.

The gene calls are TRBV28 and TRBJ1-2; D is perhaps TRBD1 (5 bases). The germline V gene encodes CDR1 MDHEN and CDR2 SYDVKM. V dropped 6 bases and J dropped 4 bases, with 15 bases sitting between them. The CDR3 has 14 amino acids. The CDR3 sequence: CASRPPGVGYGYTF. The CDR3 nucleotides read TGTGCCAGCAGACCCCCGGGGGTAGGCTATGGCTACACCTTC.

The chain links TRBV7-3 to TRBJ2-1; 8 positions match TRBD2. J gave up 0 bases and V 5 bases, and 3 bases lay outside the gene matches. The germline V gene has CDR1 SGHTA and CDR2 FQGTGA. The CDR3 sequence is 15 residues long. CDR3 residues: CASSILAASYNEQFF. DNA for the CDR3: TGTGCCAGCAGCATACTAGCGGCCTCCTACAATGAGCAGTTCTTC.

The chain employs TRBV9 and TRBJ2-2; 7 bases are a match to TRBD1. V shed 3 bases, J shed 4 bases, and the junction held 6 bases outside the gene matches. Germline V gene lookup returns CDR1 SGDLS and CDR2 YYNGEE. The CDR3 spans 15 residues. The CDR3 protein is CASSDRDRSTGELFF. In nucleotides, the CDR3 is TGTGCCAGCAGCGACCGGGACAGAAGCACCGGGGAGCTGTTTTTT.

This clone has at least ten counts. The chain couples TRBV4-3 to TRBJ2-1; 7 nucleotides agree with TRBD2. V dropped 0 bases and J dropped 14; count of bases not matched to a gene: 7. This CDR3 is built from 13 residues. Germline lookup yields CDR1 LGHNA and CDR2 YSLEER. The CDR3 DNA follows: TGCGCCAGCAGCCAAGAGCCGGTGACTAGCAAGTTCTTC. Amino acid sequence: CASSQEPVTSKFF.

Only a few counts were recorded for this clone. A read error may produce the germline difference seen at one junction end. The genes are TRBV2 and TRBJ2-7; tentative D call: TRBD2 (5 bases). Per the germline V gene, CDR1 is SNHLY and CDR2 is FYNNEI. The CDR3 has 14 amino acids. The CDR3 loop reads CASSEEEVGPPGNF. Written as DNA, the CDR3 is TGTGCCAGCAGTGAAGAAGAAGTCGGACCGCCCGGGAACTTC. Filled out from reference TRBV2 and TRBJ2-7, the complete variable domain reads EPEVTQTPSHQVTQMGQEVILRCVPISNHLYFYWYRQILGQKVEFLVSFYNNEISEKSEIFDDQFSVERPDGSNFTLKIRSTKLEDSAMYFCASSEEEVGPPGNFGPGTRLTVT.

This rearrangement joins TRBV27 to TRBJ2-7, with no clear D. Germline V CDR1 and CDR2: MNHEY, SMNVEV (reference sequence). The V end was cut by 5 bases, the J end by 1 base, with 18 bases between. The length of the CDR3 is 16 residues. The CDR3 DNA is TGTGCCAGCAGTGTCCGGTTTACCACAGAATCCTACGAGCAGTACTTC. This gives the protein CASSVRFTTESYEQYF.

V usage is TRBV5-4 and J usage is TRBJ2-7; 11 bases map to TRBD2. The CDR3 consists of 16 residues. The germline V gene encodes CDR1 SGHNT and CDR2 YYREEE (reference sequence). Unmatched junction bases numbered 8, after V lost 3 bases and J lost 3 bases. In DNA form, the CDR3 reads TGTGCCAGCAGCTCGCAGAAACTAGCGGGAGTCTACGAGCAGTACTTC. It encodes CASSSQKLAGVYEQYF.

The J gene is TRBJ1-4, the V gene TRBV29-1; D possibly corresponds to TRBD1 (6 bases). The CDR3 contains 15 residues. Trimming pared 6 bases from V and 3 bases from J, leaving 17 bases between. Germline CDR1 is SQVTM and CDR2 is ANQGSEA. CDR3 nucleotides: TGCAGCGTCCAACAGGGACGGGGGGCTAATGAAAAACTGTTTTTT. Protein: CSVQQGRGANEKLFF.

The chain couples TRBV19 to TRBJ1-5; possibly TRBD1 for D (6 bases). CDR3 length equals 15 residues. V was trimmed by 3 bases and J by 6 bases, leaving 15 bases between them. Germline-derived CDR1 and CDR2 are LNHDA and SQIVND (reference sequence). CDR3 bases: TGTGCCAGTAGTATTAGTGGGGGGCAGGGTCAGCCCCAGCATTTT. Amino acids: CASSISGGQGQPQHF.

The rearrangement links TRBV27 to TRBJ1-4; 7 bases agree with TRBD1. The CDR3 loop spans 15 amino acids. From germline, CDR1 is MNHEY and CDR2 SMNVEV (reference sequence). V lost 0 bases, J lost 5 bases, and 3 bases stayed unmatched. The DNA for the CDR3 is TGTGCCAGCAGTTTATCGGGGACAGAGAATGAAAAACTGTTTTTT. Its translation is CASSLSGTENEKLFF.

This clone has only one observation. The V gene is TRBV5-1, the J gene TRBJ2-1; D uncertain. V was clipped by 7 bases and J by 3 bases, with 14 bases between them. The CDR3 spans 14 residues. CDR1 SGHRS and CDR2 YFSETQ come from the germline V gene. CDR3 DNA: TGCGCCAGCCACCTACTGCCGAGCTACAATGAGCAGTTCTTC. This sequence encodes CASHLLPSYNEQFF.

The chain is built from TRBV6-6 and TRBJ2-2; D gene uncertain. The CDR3 spans 14 residues. Per germline, CDR1 MNHNY and CDR2 SVGAGI (reference sequence). V shed 9 bases and J shed 2 bases, with 13 bases lying between them. The CDR3 coding sequence is TGTGCCAGTCGGCGACATACAAACACCGGGGAGCTGTTTTTT. Its protein product is CASRRHTNTGELFF.

This chain links TRBV29-1 with TRBJ2-7; D perhaps matches TRBD2 (6 bases). In germline, CDR1 is SQVTM, CDR2 ANQGSEA. V was pared by 1 base and J by 6 bases, with 16 bases between. The CDR3 extends over 14 amino acids. The CDR3 is CSVEVSGNPGEQYF. In DNA form, the CDR3 reads TGCAGCGTTGAAGTTAGCGGCAACCCTGGCGAGCAGTACTTC.

The table lists this clone with a count of one. This chain joins TRBV19 and TRBJ2-1; TRBD2 agrees at 13 bases. The trim removed 5 bases at V and 6 bases at J, leaving 7 bases unmatched. This CDR3 is 16 amino acids long. The germline V gene has CDR1 LNHDA and CDR2 SQIVND (reference sequence). CDR3 region: CASSDVRLAGGNEQFF. The CDR3 region has the DNA TGTGCCAGTAGTGACGTGCGACTAGCGGGAGGCAATGAGCAGTTCTTC.

V and J are TRBV29-1 and TRBJ2-5, with D possibly matching TRBD2 (6 bases). V gave up 4 bases and J gave up 3 bases, with 12 bases separating them. The germline V gene has CDR1 SQVTM and CDR2 ANQGSEA. There are 13 residues in the CDR3. DNA of the CDR3: TGCAGCGTTGTCCTCGGGGGTGAAGAGACCCAGTACTTC. This sequence encodes CSVVLGGEETQYF.

The chain uses TRBV19 and TRBJ2-1; TRBD2 is a possible D gene (6 bases). The germline gives CDR1 LNHDA, CDR2 SQIVND (reference sequence). Trimming took off 0 bases at V and 0 bases at J, with 9 bases between the two ends. CDR3 length: 16 amino acids. The CDR3 region has the DNA TGTGCCAGTAGTATAGATGGGGGGAGCTCCTACAATGAGCAGTTCTTC. This translates into CASSIDGGSSYNEQFF.

This chain connects TRBV7-9 to TRBJ2-7; 15 positions agree with TRBD2. V gave up 5 bases and J gave up 5 bases; unmatched junction bases: 7. Germline V gives CDR1 SEHNR, CDR2 FQNEAQ (reference sequence). The CDR3 extends over 16 amino acids. This CDR3 is CASSPGLAGGTHEQYF. The CDR3 DNA reads as TGTGCCAGCAGCCCTGGACTAGCGGGAGGGACTCACGAGCAGTACTTC.

The rearrangement links TRBV28 to TRBJ2-1; 12 bases are a match to TRBD2. In germline, CDR1 is MDHEN, CDR2 SYDVKM. J gave up 0 bases and V 5 bases, and 2 bases lay outside the gene matches. CDR3 length: 16 residues. The CDR3 protein is CASSGLAGSSYNEQFF. The CDR3 bases are TGTGCCAGCAGTGGACTAGCGGGGAGCTCCTACAATGAGCAGTTCTTC. The variable domain in full, completed from reference TRBV28 and TRBJ2-1, reads DVKVTQSSRYLVKRTGEKVFLECVQDMDHENMFWYRQDPGLGLRLIYFSYDVKMKEKGDIPEGYSVSREKKERFSLILESASTNQTSMYLCASSGLAGSSYNEQFFGPGTRLTVL.

About this clone itself: Other DNA variants within this sample encode the same CDR3. The gene calls are TRBV19 and TRBJ2-3, with unresolved D. The germline CDR1 and CDR2 sequences are LNHDA and SQIVND (reference sequence). V was trimmed by 5 bases and J by 4 bases, leaving 10 bases between them. This CDR3 has 13 amino acids. The CDR3 nucleotides are TGTGCCAGTAGTCCCCCTGGAGCAGATACGCAGTATTTT. This gives the protein CASSPPGADTQYF.

This clone was seen a few times. V is TRBV28 and J is TRBJ2-5; 8 nucleotides line up with TRBD2. With V trimmed by 5 bases and J by 2 bases, 10 bases remained unmatched. There are 16 residues in the CDR3. The germline CDR1 and CDR2 sequences are MDHEN and SYDVKM. CDR3 region: CASSPQSGRTQETQYF. CDR3 nucleotides: TGTGCCAGCAGTCCCCAGAGCGGGAGAACACAAGAGACCCAGTACTTC.

This clone was found many times. The V gene is TRBV5-4, the J gene TRBJ1-2; the match to TRBD1 covers 8 bases. Germline-derived CDR1 and CDR2 are SGHNT and YYREEE (reference sequence). CDR3 size: 14 residues. The V and J ends lost 5 bases and 1 base, in that order; junction bases with no gene match: 4. The CDR3, as DNA: TGTGCCAGCAGTCTGACAGGGGTTAACTATGGCTACACCTTC. This gives the protein CASSLTGVNYGYTF.

This chain links TRBV7-9 with TRBJ2-1; 7 bases map to TRBD1. Per the germline V gene, CDR1 is SEHNR and CDR2 is FQNEAQ (reference sequence). V gave up 1 base and J gave up 9 bases; unmatched junction bases: 6. The CDR3 consists of 14 residues. The CDR3 DNA reads as TGTGCCAGCAGCTTAGAGTCCGACAGGGTTGAGCAGTTCTTC. Translated, it gives CASSLESDRVEQFF.

DNA for the CDR3: TGTGCCAGCAGCCCCCAGGCGAAGGCGGGCCCCTACAATGAGCAGTTCTTC. Translated, it gives CASSPQAKAGPYNEQFF. The J gene is TRBJ2-1, the V gene TRBV11-2; tentative D call: TRBD2 (5 bases). The CDR3 is made up of 17 amino acids. Germline V gene lookup returns CDR1 SGHAT and CDR2 FQNNGV. Trimming left V 5 bases short and J 2 bases short, with 19 bases between. The complete variable domain, with remaining parts taken from reference TRBV11-2 and TRBJ2-1, reads EAGVAQSPRYKIIEKRQSVAFWCNPISGHATLYWYQQILGQGPKLLIQFQNNGVVDDSQLPKDRFSAERLKGVDSTLKIQPAKLEDSAVYLCASSPQAKAGPYNEQFFGPGTRLTVL.